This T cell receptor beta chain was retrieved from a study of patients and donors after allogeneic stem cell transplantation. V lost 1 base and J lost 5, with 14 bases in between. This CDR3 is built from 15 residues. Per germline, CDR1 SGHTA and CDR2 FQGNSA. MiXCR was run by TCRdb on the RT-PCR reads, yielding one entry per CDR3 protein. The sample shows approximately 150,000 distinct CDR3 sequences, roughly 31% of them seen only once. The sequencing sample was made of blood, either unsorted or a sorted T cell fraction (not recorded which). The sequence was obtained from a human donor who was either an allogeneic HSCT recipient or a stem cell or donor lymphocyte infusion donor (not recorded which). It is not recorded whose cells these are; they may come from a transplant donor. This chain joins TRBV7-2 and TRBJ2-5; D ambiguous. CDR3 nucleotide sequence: TGTGCCAGCAGCTTAGGGCTTTTCTTTGGCGAGACCCAGTACTTC. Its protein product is CASSLGLFFGETQYF.